Detailed here is one TCR beta chain. V gave up 3 bases and J gave up 4 bases, with 3 bases separating them. The CDR3 has 12 amino acids. Germline V gene data show CDR1 as KGHSH and CDR2 as LQKENI. The data stem from a study of blood T cell repertoires in COVID-19. As for the study in general: The United States, Italy and Spain supplied acute and convalescent COVID-19 samples. PBMCs, B-cell-depleted T cells, or T cells provided the cDNA or gDNA that made up the material.

As processed by the authors: Using reference gene primer amplification, nucleated cell counts were estimated. This table comes from immunoSEQ multiplex PCR, and its TCRdb copy is limited to in-frame clones, with some not included. V, J and clone size are taken as reported in that table, and D and trimming were inferred from the DNA itself. The sample contains approximately 96,000 clones, approximately 84% of which appear only once. Input material: peripheral blood. The receptor was isolated from a woman of 80 years or more with acute or convalescent COVID-19. The genes are TRBV18 and TRBJ2-2; D is unclear. In DNA form, the CDR3 reads TGTGCCAGCTCACCGAGCACCGGGGAGCTGTTTTTT. Protein product: CASSPSTGELFF. The full variable domain, completed using reference TRBV18 and TRBJ2-2, is NAGVMQNPRHLVRRRGQEARLRCSPMKGHSHVYWYRQLPEEGLKFMVYLQKENIIDESGMPKERFSAEFPKEGPSILRIQQVVRGDSAAYFCASSPSTGELFFGEGSRLTVL.